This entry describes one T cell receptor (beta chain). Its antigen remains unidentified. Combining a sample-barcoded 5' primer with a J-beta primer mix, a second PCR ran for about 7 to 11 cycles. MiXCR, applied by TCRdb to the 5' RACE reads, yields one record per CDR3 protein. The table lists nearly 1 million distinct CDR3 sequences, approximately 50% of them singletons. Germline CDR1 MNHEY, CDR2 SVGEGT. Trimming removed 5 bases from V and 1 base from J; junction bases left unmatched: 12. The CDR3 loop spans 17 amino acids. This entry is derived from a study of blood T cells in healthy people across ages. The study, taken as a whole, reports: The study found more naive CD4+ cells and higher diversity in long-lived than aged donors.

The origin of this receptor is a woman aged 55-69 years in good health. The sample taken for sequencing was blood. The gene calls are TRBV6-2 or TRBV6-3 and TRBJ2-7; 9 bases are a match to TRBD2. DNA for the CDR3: TGTGCCAGCAGTCCGAATGTGTGCCTAGCGGGATCCTACGAGCAGTACTTC. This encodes CASSPNVCLAGSYEQYF.